The T cell receptor beta chain under discussion was sequenced for a study of shared clonotypes between healthy human individuals (dated by TCRdb to 2019 to 2021). About the full investigation: Three men and a couple of women, aged 18 to 49 years, made up the cohort. To estimate repertoire size and how much clonotype sharing occurs between individuals, the study deeply sequenced the blood TCR repertoires of about five healthy adults. For each donor, three plates each were used for CD4 naive and CD4 memory, two plates were used for CD8 naive, and one plate was used for CD8 memory. Leukapheresis yielded between about 0.94 and 9 billion PBMCs per donor. To increase sequencing depth and limit assay-specific biases, different laboratories used diverse techniques to prepare libraries and sequence TCR repertoires.

Overall results and qualifications from the work: Across a few donors, about 5.2% of naive CD4, roughly 3.8% of naive CD8, around 2.5% of memory CD4, and approximately 0.42% of memory CD8 clonotypes were shared. Incomplete sequencing was indicated by rarefaction of sorted-subset datasets, despite the large sequencing depth. Naive subsets generally had larger estimated clonotype richness than memory subsets. Pairwise subsampling indicated that sequencing depth was expected to affect the degree of clonotype sharing among donors. Compared with non-shared clonotypes, the clonotypes found in all four sorted-subset donors had higher generation probabilities. The small number of donors limited the genetic and exposure-history diversity represented. Sampling was limited to blood, and TCR repertoires in tissue likely differ from TCR repertoires in blood.

The germline V end is reduced by 3 bases and the J end by 8 bases; junction bases left unmatched: 7. Taken from the germline V gene, the CDR1 and CDR2 loops are ENHRY and SYGVKD. Spanning cysteine to phenylalanine, the CDR3 consists of 15 amino acids. Only the CDR3 region is kept as DNA, spanning 45 bases read in frame from base 1. Of note for this clone: Its antigen remains unidentified. Base quality data are lacking; no much larger clone is found one base away.

The donors were healthy, HIV-negative adults who had no recently reported acute infections or vaccinations. Only Caucasian adults living in Nashville, Tennessee, USA were represented among the donors. CD8 memory samples consisted of magnetically selected CD45RO+ cells combined with CCR7-negative CD45RA+ effector memory (TemRA) cells. After blood collection by leukapheresis, PBMCs were isolated using Ficoll-Histopaque density gradient centrifugation and then cryopreserved in the vapor phase of liquid nitrogen. Analytical flow cytometry was used to check the purity and quantity of every magnetically sorted T cell population. From each sorted fraction, genomic DNA was isolated and quantified by UV absorbance on a Nanodrop 2000c. TCR CDR3 regions were amplified from genomic DNA by multiplex PCR using the deep immunoSEQ assay. Genomic DNA extracted from each cell subset was distributed evenly over all wells of several immunoSEQ 96-well plates, and each plate served as one replicate. For sorted subsets, around 200 ng genomic DNA, equal to some 30,000 T cell genomes, was loaded into each replicate PCR. The purified libraries were quantified using a Qubit 3.0 fluorometer, sized with a Bioanalyzer 2100, and then quantified again using the KAPA Library Quantification kit. Each immunoSEQ 96-well plate was sequenced on its own single-read 150-cycle Illumina NextSeq 550 flow cell. The authors' pipeline ran thus. Because only junctional sequences without quality scores were contained in the immunoSEQ output, filtering matching that applied to full-length reads could not be performed. To assign V/J genes and CDR3, sequences were annotated against IMGT germline references using PyIR, a Python wrapper for IgBLAST v1.9. Reads with weak V/J assignments (E-value above 1e-6), missing CDR3, stop codons, out-of-frame junctions, or ambiguous translated residues were removed. V3J clonotypes were defined by identical inferred V gene, J gene, and CDR3 amino acid sequence. Percentage overlap between repertoires was calculated by dividing the number of shared unique clonotypes by the size of the smaller repertoire. Richness of each repertoire was evaluated using RTK rarefaction, the Chao1 estimator, and Recon v2.1 estimates of unobserved clonotypes. OLGA was used to compute generation probabilities for all TCRbeta clonotypes that the gDNA method yielded from a few donors. TCRdb mirrors the immuneACCESS table, restricted to in-frame sequences. Some clones are absent from its copies; in checked studies, under half trace to an unresolved V gene, and the reason for the others is unknown. V and J calls plus clone size are reproduced from that table; the DNA served to infer D and trimming. The sample data list a few hundred thousand clones, and around 86% of these were observed just once. Around 16% of the sample lies in the top ten.

This chain is built from TRBV10-3 and TRBJ1-3; a stretch of 10 junction bases matches TRBD1. The clonotype was recovered from a man younger than 35 in good health. Specimen: memory CD8+ T cells sorted from blood. Reading the label with the study, this specimen's cell subset or site is: CD45RO+ cells pooled with CCR7-negative TemRA cells. The CDR3 is CAISEPGTGEHTIYF. The DNA sequence is given as TGTGCCATCAGTGAACCCGGGACAGGGGAACACACCATATATTTT.